This entry lists 7 T cell receptor beta chains sequenced from one sample in a study of T-cell reconstitution after alpha-beta-depleted transplantation in children. Using unique molecular identifiers, the investigators prepared the TCRbeta library. Via MiXCR, TCRdb re-called the PCR reads, giving one row per CDR3 protein. The sample carries about 250,000 distinct CDR3 sequences, around 25% recorded once. The source material was PBMCs, mostly from graft donor cells, sampled 360 days after TCRalphabeta/CD19-depleted stem cell transplant. These receptor sequences come from a female patient aged 2-15 years who had a stem cell transplant for congenital amegakaryocytic thrombocytopenia, so the T cells may come from the graft donor.

V and J are TRBV5-1 and TRBJ2-7, with D tentatively TRBD1 (5 bases). Germline V gene sequence: CDR1 SGHRS, CDR2 YFSETQ. Trimming shortened V by 2 bases and J by 8 bases, and 11 bases separated the two germline ends. The CDR3 contains 12 residues. The DNA of the CDR3 is TGCGCCAGCAGCTTTGAGAAGGGGCAGCAGTACTTC. This sequence encodes CASSFEKGQQYF. Using reference TRBV5-1 and TRBJ2-7 for the parts outside the CDR3, the full variable domain is KAGVTQTPRYLIKTRGQQVTLSCSPISGHRSVSWYQQTPGQGLQFLFEYFSETQRNKGNFPGRFSGRQFSNSRSEMNVSTLELGDSALYLCASSFEKGQQYFGPGTRLTVT.

The genes are TRBV5-1 and TRBJ1-1, with D possibly being TRBD1 (6 bases). This CDR3 contains 14 residues. V gave up 4 bases and J gave up 1 base, with 11 bases separating them. Germline assignment: CDR1 SGHRS and CDR2 YFSETQ. The CDR3 DNA reads TGCGCCAGCAGCAGGGGGGCGGCGAACACTGAAGCTTTCTTT. Protein: CASSRGAANTEAFF.

This clonotype has ten or more counts. The chain uses TRBV29-1 and TRBJ2-7, with D maybe TRBD2 (6 bases). The CDR3 covers 14 residues. Germline CDR1 and CDR2: SQVTM and ANQGSEA. The V and J ends lost 5 bases and 0 bases respectively, with 14 bases between them. In DNA, the CDR3 is TGCAGCGTTTCTGGGACTCCCGTCTCCTACGAGCAGTACTTC. It codes for CSVSGTPVSYEQYF.

The chain is built from TRBV12-3 or TRBV12-4 and TRBJ2-4; TRBD1 aligns across 8 bases. With 5 bases clipped from V and 1 base from J, the junction kept 7 bases outside the gene matches. CDR3 size: 16 residues. The CDR3 DNA is TGTGCCAGCAGTCCGCCCCGGGACAGGGCCAAAAACATTCAGTACTTC. It specifies CASSPPRDRAKNIQYF.

This clonotype has at least ten counts. The gene calls are TRBV7-9 and TRBJ2-5; no definite D call. This CDR3 has 14 amino acids. CDR1 and CDR2 from the germline V gene are SEHNR and FQNEAQ (reference sequence). Trimming took off 8 bases at V and 0 bases at J, with 13 bases between the two ends. This CDR3 reads CASSAEIYQETQYF. The CDR3 coding sequence is TGTGCCAGCTCGGCGGAGATTTACCAAGAGACCCAGTACTTC.

This clonotype came up a few times. V usage is TRBV7-6 and J usage is TRBJ2-2; perhaps TRBD1 as D (6 bases). The CDR3 consists of 15 residues. Looked up from germline, CDR1 is SGHVS and CDR2 is FNYEAQ. The ends were cut back, 1 base at V and 4 bases at J, with 10 bases in the middle. Here the CDR3 reads CASSLGGHLTGELFF. The CDR3 DNA reads TGTGCCAGCAGCTTAGGGGGACACCTCACCGGGGAGCTGTTTTTT.

A few counts support this clonotype. V is TRBV6-5 and J is TRBJ2-2; D may be TRBD2 (5 bases). Per germline, CDR1 MNHEY and CDR2 SVGAGI. There are 15 residues in the CDR3. The V end lost 0 bases, the J end lost 4 bases, and 9 bases lay between the germline ends. The CDR3 sequence: CASSYSGVFTGELFF. DNA of the CDR3: TGTGCCAGCAGTTACTCGGGAGTCTTCACCGGGGAGCTGTTTTTT.